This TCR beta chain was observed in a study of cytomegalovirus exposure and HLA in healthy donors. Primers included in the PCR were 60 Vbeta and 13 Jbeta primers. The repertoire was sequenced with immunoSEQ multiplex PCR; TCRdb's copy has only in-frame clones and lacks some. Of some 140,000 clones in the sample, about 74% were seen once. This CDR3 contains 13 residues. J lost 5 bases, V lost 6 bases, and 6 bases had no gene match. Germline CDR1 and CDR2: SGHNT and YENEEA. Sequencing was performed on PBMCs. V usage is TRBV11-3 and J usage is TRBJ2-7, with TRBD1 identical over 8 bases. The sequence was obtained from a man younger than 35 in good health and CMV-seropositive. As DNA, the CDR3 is TGTGCCAGCAGTCCAGGGGGCTCGAACGAGCAGTACTTC. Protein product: CASSPGGSNEQYF.